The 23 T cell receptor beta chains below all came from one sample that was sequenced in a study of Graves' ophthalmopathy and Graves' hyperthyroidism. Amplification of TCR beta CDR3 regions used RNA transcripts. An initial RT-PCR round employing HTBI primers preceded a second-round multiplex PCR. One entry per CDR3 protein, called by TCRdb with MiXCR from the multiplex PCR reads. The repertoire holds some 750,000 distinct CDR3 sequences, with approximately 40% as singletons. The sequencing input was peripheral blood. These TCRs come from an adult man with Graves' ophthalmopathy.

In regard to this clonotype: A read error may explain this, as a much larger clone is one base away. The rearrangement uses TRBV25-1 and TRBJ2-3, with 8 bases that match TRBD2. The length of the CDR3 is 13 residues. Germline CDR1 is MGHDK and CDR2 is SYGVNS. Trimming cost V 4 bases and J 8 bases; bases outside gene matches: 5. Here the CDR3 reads CASSAGGGGTQYF. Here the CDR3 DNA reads TGTGCCAGCAGTGCGGGAGGGGGGGGTACGCAGTATTTT.

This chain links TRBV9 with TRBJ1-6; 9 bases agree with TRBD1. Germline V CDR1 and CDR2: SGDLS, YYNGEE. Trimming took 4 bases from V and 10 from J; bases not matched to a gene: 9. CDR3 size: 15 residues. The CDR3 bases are TGTGCCAGCAGCCAACAGACAGGGGGTCGATCACCCCTCCACTTT. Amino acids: CASSQQTGGRSPLHF.

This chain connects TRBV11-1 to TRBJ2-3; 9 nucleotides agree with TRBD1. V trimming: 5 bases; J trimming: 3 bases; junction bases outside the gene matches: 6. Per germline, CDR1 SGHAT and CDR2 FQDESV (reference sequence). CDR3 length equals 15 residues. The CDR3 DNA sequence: TGTGCCAGCAGCCAAGACGGACAGGGGACAGATACGCAGTATTTT. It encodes CASSQDGQGTDTQYF.

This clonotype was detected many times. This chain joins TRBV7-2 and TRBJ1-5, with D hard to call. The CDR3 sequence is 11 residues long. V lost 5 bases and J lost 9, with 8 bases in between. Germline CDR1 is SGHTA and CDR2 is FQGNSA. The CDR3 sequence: CASSIMGPQHF. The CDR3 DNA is TGTGCCAGCAGCATAATGGGGCCCCAGCATTTT.

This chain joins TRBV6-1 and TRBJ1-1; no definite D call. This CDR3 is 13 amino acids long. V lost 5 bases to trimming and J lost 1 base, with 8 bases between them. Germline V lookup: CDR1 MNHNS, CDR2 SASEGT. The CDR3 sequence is CASSRLENTEAFF. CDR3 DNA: TGTGCCAGCAGTAGACTGGAGAACACTGAAGCTTTCTTT.

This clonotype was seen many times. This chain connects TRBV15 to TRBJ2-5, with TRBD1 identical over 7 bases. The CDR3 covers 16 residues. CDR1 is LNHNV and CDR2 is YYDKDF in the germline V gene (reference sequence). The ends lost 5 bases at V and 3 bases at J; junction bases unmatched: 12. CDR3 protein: CATSPRTGLGKETQYF. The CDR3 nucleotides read TGTGCCACCAGCCCCCGGACAGGCTTGGGGAAAGAGACCCAGTACTTC.

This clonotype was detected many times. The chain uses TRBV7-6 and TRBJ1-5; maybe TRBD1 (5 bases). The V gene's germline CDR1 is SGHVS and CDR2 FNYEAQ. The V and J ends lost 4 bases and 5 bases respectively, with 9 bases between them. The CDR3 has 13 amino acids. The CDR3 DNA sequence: TGTGCCAGCAGCTGGGGGGGGGATCAGCCCCAGCATTTT. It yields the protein CASSWGGDQPQHF.

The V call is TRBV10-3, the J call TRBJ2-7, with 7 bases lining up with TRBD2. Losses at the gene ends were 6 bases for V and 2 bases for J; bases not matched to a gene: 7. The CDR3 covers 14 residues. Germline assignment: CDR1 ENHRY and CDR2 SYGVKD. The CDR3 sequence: CAIRSGARTYEQYF. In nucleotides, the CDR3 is TGTGCCATCAGGAGCGGGGCACGAACCTACGAGCAGTACTTC.

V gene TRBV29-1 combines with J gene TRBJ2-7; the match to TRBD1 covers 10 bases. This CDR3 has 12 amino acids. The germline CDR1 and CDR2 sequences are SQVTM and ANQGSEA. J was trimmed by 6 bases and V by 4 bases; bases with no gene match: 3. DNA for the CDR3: TGCAGCGTTGGGACAGGGGGTGGCGAGCAGTACTTC. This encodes CSVGTGGGEQYF.

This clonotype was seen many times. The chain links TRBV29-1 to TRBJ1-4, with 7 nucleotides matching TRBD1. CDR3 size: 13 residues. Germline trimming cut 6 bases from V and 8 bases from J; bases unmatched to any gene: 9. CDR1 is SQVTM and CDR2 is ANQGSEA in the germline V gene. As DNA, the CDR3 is TGCAGCGTCCTAGGGGACAGTTGGGAAAAACTGTTTTTT. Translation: CSVLGDSWEKLFF.

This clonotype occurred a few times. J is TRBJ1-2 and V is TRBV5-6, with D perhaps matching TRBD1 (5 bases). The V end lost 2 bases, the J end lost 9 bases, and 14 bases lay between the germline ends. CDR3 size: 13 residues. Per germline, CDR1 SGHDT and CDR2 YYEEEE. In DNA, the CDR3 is TGTGCCAGCAGCTTTCAAGGGGTCGATAGCTACACCTTC. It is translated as CASSFQGVDSYTF.

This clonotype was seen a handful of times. DNA of the CDR3: TGTGCCAGTAGTATGCGAAGGGGCGATGAAAAACTGTTTTTT. Protein product: CASSMRRGDEKLFF. The chain employs TRBV19 and TRBJ1-4, with D maybe TRBD1 (5 bases). Germline loops: CDR1 LNHDA, CDR2 SQIVND (reference sequence). The CDR3 extends over 14 amino acids. V lost 3 bases and J lost 6, with 11 bases in between.

CDR3 sequence (DNA): TGTGCCAGCAGTTTAGCGGGCGTTAGCTATGGCTACACCTTC. As protein: CASSLAGVSYGYTF. The chain combines TRBV15 with TRBJ1-2; D unclear. Between the trimmed V and J ends, which lost 10 bases and 4 bases, there was a span of 19 bases. The CDR3 runs to 14 residues. Germline V CDR1 and CDR2: LNHNV, YYDKDF (reference sequence).

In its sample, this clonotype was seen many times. The CDR3 coding sequence is TGTGCCAGCAGCTTAAGACCGGGGAGGTCACCCCTCCACTTT. Its translation: CASSLRPGRSPLHF. V usage is TRBV7-3 and J usage is TRBJ1-6; D is undetermined. This CDR3 contains 14 residues. CDR1 is SGHTA, CDR2 FQGTGA, per germline. With 1 base removed from V and 10 bases from J, the gap between germline ends came to 11 bases.

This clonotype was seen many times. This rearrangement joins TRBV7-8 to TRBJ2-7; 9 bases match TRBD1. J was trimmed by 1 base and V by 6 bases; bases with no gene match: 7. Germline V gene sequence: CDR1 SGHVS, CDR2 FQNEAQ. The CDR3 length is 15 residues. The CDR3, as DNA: TGTGCCAGCAGTCAACAGGGGGCACCATCCTACGAGCAGTACTTC. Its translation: CASSQQGAPSYEQYF.

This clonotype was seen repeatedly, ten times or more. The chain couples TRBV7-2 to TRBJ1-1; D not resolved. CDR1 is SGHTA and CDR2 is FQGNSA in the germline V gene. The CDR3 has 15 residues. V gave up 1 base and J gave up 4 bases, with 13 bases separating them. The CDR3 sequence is CASSLDWGLSTEAFF. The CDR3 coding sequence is TGTGCCAGCAGCTTAGATTGGGGTTTGAGCACTGAAGCTTTCTTT.

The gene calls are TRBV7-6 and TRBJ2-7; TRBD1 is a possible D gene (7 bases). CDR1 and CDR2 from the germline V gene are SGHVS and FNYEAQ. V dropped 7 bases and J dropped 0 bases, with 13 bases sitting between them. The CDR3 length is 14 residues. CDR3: CASTQGGSSYEQYF. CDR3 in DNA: TGTGCCAGCACCCAGGGGGGAAGCTCCTACGAGCAGTACTTC.

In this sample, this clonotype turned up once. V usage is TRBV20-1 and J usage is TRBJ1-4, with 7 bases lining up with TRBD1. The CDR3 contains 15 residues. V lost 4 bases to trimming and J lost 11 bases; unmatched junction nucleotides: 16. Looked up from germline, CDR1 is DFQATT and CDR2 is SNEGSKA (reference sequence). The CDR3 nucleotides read TGCAGTGCTACCGAGGGAAGGGGGCACGATGGGAAACTGTTTTTT. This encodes CSATEGRGHDGKLFF.

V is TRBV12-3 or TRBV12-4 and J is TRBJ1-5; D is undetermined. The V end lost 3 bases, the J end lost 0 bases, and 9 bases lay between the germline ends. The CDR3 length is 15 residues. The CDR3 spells CASSFMESSNQPQHF. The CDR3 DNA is TGTGCCAGCAGTTTTATGGAAAGTAGCAATCAGCCCCAGCATTTT.

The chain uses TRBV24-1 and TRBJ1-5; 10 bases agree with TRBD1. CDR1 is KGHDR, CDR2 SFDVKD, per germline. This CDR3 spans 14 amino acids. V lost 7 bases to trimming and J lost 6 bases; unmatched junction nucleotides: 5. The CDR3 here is CATRGTGESQPQHF. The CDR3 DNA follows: TGTGCCACCAGAGGGACAGGGGAGAGTCAGCCCCAGCATTTT.

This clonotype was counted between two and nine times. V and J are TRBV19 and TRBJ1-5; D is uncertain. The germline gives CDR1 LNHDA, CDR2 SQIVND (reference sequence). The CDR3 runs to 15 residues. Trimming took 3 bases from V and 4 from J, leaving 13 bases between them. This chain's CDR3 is CASSMSRQTNQPQHF. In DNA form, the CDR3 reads TGTGCCAGTAGTATGTCGAGACAAACTAATCAGCCCCAGCATTTT.

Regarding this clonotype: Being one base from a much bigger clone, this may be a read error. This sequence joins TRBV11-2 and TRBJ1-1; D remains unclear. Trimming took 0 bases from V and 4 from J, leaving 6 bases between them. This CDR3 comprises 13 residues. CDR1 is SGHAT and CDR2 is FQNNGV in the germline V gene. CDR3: CASSLDAVTEAFF. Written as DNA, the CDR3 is TGTGCCAGCAGCTTAGACGCGGTCACTGAAGCTTTCTTT.

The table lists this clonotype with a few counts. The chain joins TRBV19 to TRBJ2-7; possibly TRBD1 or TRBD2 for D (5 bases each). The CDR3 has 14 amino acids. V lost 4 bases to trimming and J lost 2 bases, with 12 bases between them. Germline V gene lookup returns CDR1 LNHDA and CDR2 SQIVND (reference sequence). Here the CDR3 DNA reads TGTGCCAGTAGTAGCCGGGGCTTTACCTACGAGCAGTACTTC. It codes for CASSSRGFTYEQYF.